Listed below are T cell receptor beta chains from one sample, sequenced in a study of blood T cell repertoires in COVID-19. The assay was immunoSEQ multiplex PCR, and TCRdb's table has in-frame clones only and misses some. The sample includes over 95,000 clones, about 84% seen only once; the top ten take roughly 1.6%. Source material: peripheral blood. The receptors here all came from a man in his forties or fifties with acute or convalescent COVID-19. CDR3s include the opening cysteine and the closing phenylalanine or tryptophan. The order of the fields is V gene, D gene, clone size, J gene, CDR3 DNA, CDR3 protein. A D gene is named only where the DNA matches it firmly. Some rows mark clone size as missing; the rest say once, few, many or name a class of expanded clone.

>TRBV5-8|.|.|TRBJ1-4
TGTGCCAGCAGTCGGGACTCGGTCGGGGAAAAACTGTTTTTT
CASSRDSVGEKLFF
>TRBV2|.|.|TRBJ1-5
TGTGCCAGCAAGTTAGCGGGTTATAGCAATCAGCCCCAGCATTTT
CASKLAGYSNQPQHF
>TRBV7-9|.|.|TRBJ1-2
TGTGCCAGCAGCCCTAACCAGGGTGGGGGCTACACCTTC
CASSPNQGGGYTF
>TRBV6-5|.|.|TRBJ1-1
TGTGCCAGCAGTTCCGGATTGGCGGGAGGCACTGAAGCTTTCTTT
CASSSGLAGGTEAFF
>TRBV7-9|.|.|TRBJ1-4
TGTGCCAGCCAACGGGGGGGTAATGAAAAACTGTTTTTT
CASQRGGNEKLFF
>TRBV7-2|.|.|TRBJ2-2
TGTGCCAGCAGCTGGACAGCGAACACCGGGGAGCTGTTTTTT
CASSWTANTGELFF
>TRBV9|TRBD1|once|TRBJ1-5
TGTGCCAGCAGCAAAGGGACAGACTTCGGGAATCAGCCCCAGCATTTT
CASSKGTDFGNQPQHF
>TRBV2|TRBD1|.|TRBJ1-2
TGTGCCAGCAGGGCAGGGGGCTTTCATGGCTACACCTTC
CASRAGGFHGYTF
>TRBV30|TRBD1|once|TRBJ1-2
TGTGCCTGGGCAAACAGGGGTTCTAACTATGGCTACACCTTC
CAWANRGSNYGYTF
>TRBV5-1|.|.|TRBJ2-2
TGCGCCAGCAGCTTGTCCAGTCTGGAGCTGTTTTTT
CASSLSSLELFF
>TRBV5-1|.|.|TRBJ2-3
TGCGCCAGCAGGGAGGCGTTGGGCTCAGGGGTTGCAGATACGCAGTATTTT
CASREALGSGVADTQYF
>TRBV5-8|TRBD2|.|TRBJ2-3
TGTGCCAGCAGCCCCTTAGCGGGGGGGCAAGATACGCAGTATTTT
CASSPLAGGQDTQYF
>TRBV7-2|TRBD1|.|TRBJ1-2
TGTGCCAGCAGCTTATTGGGGACAGACTATGGCTACACCTTC
CASSLLGTDYGYTF
>TRBV4-1|.|.|TRBJ1-3
TGCGCCAGCAGCCAAGAGTGGGCCAGCTCTGGAAACACCATATATTTT
CASSQEWASSGNTIYF
>TRBV7-7|.|.|TRBJ2-3
TGTGCCAGCAGCTTATCAGGTTACACAGATACGCAGTATTTT
CASSLSGYTDTQYF
>TRBV5-5|.|.|TRBJ1-5
TGTGCCAGCAGCTTGTTGACAGCAGGGCTGGCCCAGCATTTT
CASSLLTAGLAQHF
>TRBV10-2|.|.|TRBJ1-1
TGCGCCAGCTTTGATTACGGTATAATGAACACTGAAGCTTTCTTT
CASFDYGIMNTEAFF
>TRBV6-5|TRBD2|once|TRBJ2-1
TGTGCCAGCAAGGAGAGCGGGGGAGACAATGAGCAGTTCTTC
CASKESGGDNEQFF
>TRBV6-5|.|.|TRBJ1-4
TGTGCCAGCAGTTACTCAGGCAGGGCATCTAATGAAAAACTGTTTTTT
CASSYSGRASNEKLFF
>TRBV27|TRBD1|.|TRBJ1-2
TGTGCCAGCAGTTTCTACAGGGGTGGGTATGGCTACACCTTC
CASSFYRGGYGYTF
>TRBV7-2|.|.|TRBJ1-1
TGTGCCAGCAGCGTACAGGGTCGCGCTGAAGCTTTCTTT
CASSVQGRAEAFF
>TRBV5-8|TRBD1|.|TRBJ1-3
TGTGCCAGCAGCTTCCGGGACAGGGGGTTATCTGGAAACACCATATATTTT
CASSFRDRGLSGNTIYF
>TRBV9|TRBD1|once|TRBJ1-2
TGTGCCAGCAGCCCGGGGACAGGGGGCTATGGCTACACCTTC
CASSPGTGGYGYTF
>TRBV5-4|TRBD1|once|TRBJ2-3
TGTGCCAGCAGCTTCGGACAGGGCAAAGATACGCAGTATTTT
CASSFGQGKDTQYF
>TRBV5-4|.|.|TRBJ1-2
TGTGCCAGCAGCTCGGAGGGGCTCTATGGCTACACCTTC
CASSSEGLYGYTF
>TRBV4-2|TRBD1|.|TRBJ1-3
TGTGCCAGCAGCCCACCCGGGACAGGGGAAGGAAACACCATATATTTT
CASSPPGTGEGNTIYF
>TRBV2|.|.|TRBJ2-1
TGTGCCAGCAGTGACCAGCGCGGCAATGAGCAGTTCTTC
CASSDQRGNEQFF
>TRBV19|.|.|TRBJ1-5
TGTGCCAGTAAGTCATCGCGGGGGGACGCTTCGCCCCAGCATTTT
CASKSSRGDASPQHF
>TRBV7-8|TRBD1|few|TRBJ1-5
TGTGCCAGCAGCTCCCGGGACAGGCTAAGCAATCAGCCCCAGCATTTT
CASSSRDRLSNQPQHF
>TRBV2|.|.|TRBJ2-7
TGTGCCAGCAGCCCCTACTACGAGCAGTACTTC
CASSPYYEQYF
>TRBV28|.|.|TRBJ2-7
TGTGCCAGCAGTCTGGGCACCTTTTCCTACGAGCAGTACTTC
CASSLGTFSYEQYF
>TRBV5-4|.|.|TRBJ2-6
TGTGCCAGCAGGGCGGCAGGGCCTATCTCTGGGGCCAACGTCCTGACTTTC
CASRAAGPISGANVLTF
>TRBV12-3/TRBV12-4|.|once|TRBJ1-1
TGTGCCAGCAGTCCCCGGGGATTTGAGGCTTTCTTT
CASSPRGFEAFF
>TRBV7-8|.|.|TRBJ1-5
TGTGCCAGCAGCCCCTTCGCCAGGGCCGATCAGCCCCAGCATTTT
CASSPFARADQPQHF
>TRBV29-1|TRBD1|.|TRBJ1-1
TGCAGCGCCGGACAGGGGATGGGCACTGAAGCTTTCTTT
CSAGQGMGTEAFF
>TRBV7-2|.|.|TRBJ1-1
TGTGCCAGCAGGGAGTTCAGTGCAGTTATGAACACTGAAGCTTTCTTT
CASREFSAVMNTEAFF
>TRBV4-2|TRBD1|.|TRBJ2-7
TGTGCCAGCAGCCAAGATCCGGACAGGGGTCGCGAGCAGTACTTC
CASSQDPDRGREQYF